The rows below give T cell receptor beta chains drawn from one sample of a study of graft-versus-host responses after intestinal transplantation. Antigens for these TCRs are unknown. The data were produced by immunoSEQ multiplex PCR, yet TCRdb's version contains in-frame clones alone and is incomplete. The table records 73,000 or so clones, 90% of them present only once. This sample comprised unstimulated CD8+ T cells sorted from spleen or lymph node cells, obtained before transplant. These receptors came from a human donor who was the organ donor for an intestinal transplant. CDR3s leave out the opening cysteine and the closing phenylalanine or tryptophan.

TRBJ1-1,11,TRBV29-1,SVPRGLNTEAF
TRBJ1-1,11,TRBV5-4,ASSPTGNTEAF
TRBJ1-3,14,TRBV7-2,ASSLTGVQAGNTIY
TRBJ2-5,13,TRBV7-9,ASSLGLAGVETQY
TRBJ1-2,12,TRBV27,ASSLSPAGYGYT
TRBJ2-5,11,TRBV11-3,ASSLRGAGTQY
TRBJ1-2,14,TRBV30,AWSALRQELNYGYT
TRBJ2-5,10,TRBV7-9,ASRAVGEPQY
TRBJ1-6,14,TRBV7-9,ASRPRPDRGDSPLH
TRBJ2-2,13,TRBV27,ASSLFGGGSRELF
TRBJ1-1,9,TRBV9,ASSVTGEAF
TRBJ2-2,16,TRBV13,ASTKQGLAGPTTGELF
TRBJ1-2,11,TRBV28,ASSSGGGEGYT
TRBJ1-2,13,TRBV9,ASSVSPTSGLGYT
TRBJ2-1,14,TRBV4-3,ASSPTIAQSYNEQF
TRBJ2-2,13,TRBV7-9,ASSFNRENTGELF
TRBJ2-3,13,TRBV9,ASSASGGATDTQY
TRBJ1-1,12,TRBV27,ASSLEGASAEAF
TRBJ2-1,12,TRBV28,ASSSGQGLNEQF
TRBJ2-3,15,TRBV5-6,ASSTKVPSGFTDTQY
TRBJ2-5,14,TRBV7-8,ASSLEGGGSQETQY
TRBJ2-1,10,TRBV27,ASSLTDNEQF
TRBJ1-1,11,TRBV5-8,ASSMDRETEAF
TRBJ2-1,16,TRBV4-3,ASSQDETRRGYYNEQF
TRBJ2-2,15,TRBV15,ATSRDGAGGEIGELF
TRBJ1-2,12,TRBV28,ASSPGQGGYGYT
TRBJ1-1,16,TRBV5-1,ASSWDLLRRDRVPEAF
TRBJ2-4,12,TRBV27,ASRTPGAKNIQY
TRBJ2-1,11,TRBV5-6,ASSDDRSNEQF
TRBJ1-1,13,TRBV19,ASSMMDRQHTEAF
TRBJ2-6,17,TRBV7-9,ASDFMGTSRETGANVLT
TRBJ2-1,13,TRBV19,ASSKTSGGPNEQF
TRBJ1-6,14,TRBV6-1,ASSEAVAGGISPLH
TRBJ2-6,14,TRBV6-4,ASSEVDNPGANVLT
TRBJ1-4,13,TRBV21-1,ASSKAGASGEKLF
TRBJ2-3,13,TRBV7-9,ASRSSGDGVDTQY
TRBJ1-2,12,TRBV28,ASSLSGQTYGYT
TRBJ2-1,9,TRBV7-6,ASSLADEQF
TRBJ2-3,14,TRBV25-1,ASSDREASSTDTQY
TRBJ1-5,16,TRBV7-8,ASSLIANRYDSNQPQH
TRBJ2-1,13,TRBV6-5,ASSQDRGLYNEQF